Listed below are T cell receptor beta chains from one sample, sequenced in a study of blood T cell repertoires in COVID-19. Assay used: immunoSEQ multiplex PCR; TCRdb lists only in-frame clones, some missing. The sample records 250,000 to 300,000 clones, about 80% being singletons. The sample taken for sequencing was peripheral blood. Receptors were obtained from a woman of 80 years or more with acute or convalescent COVID-19. Each CDR3 is given with its conserved first and last residue. A D gene is named only where the DNA matches it firmly. Rows may omit the clone size; those that give it use once, few, many or a size class.

>NA|TRBJ2-5|TRBV25-1|TRBD2
CASSEGGTRKQETQYF
TGTGCCAGCAGTGAGGGAGGGACCCGGAAACAAGAGACCCAGTACTTC
>NA|TRBJ1-1|TRBV27|TRBD1
CASTRTGGLSEAFF
TGTGCCAGCACCAGGACAGGGGGGCTCTCTGAAGCTTTCTTT
>once|TRBJ1-4|TRBV2|TRBD1
CASRATGVTNEKLFF
TGTGCCAGCAGGGCAACAGGGGTTACTAATGAAAAACTGTTTTTT
>NA|TRBJ1-5|TRBV2|TRBD1
CASKYRGRSNQPQHF
TGTGCCAGCAAGTACAGGGGGCGTAGCAATCAGCCCCAGCATTTT
>few|TRBJ2-2|TRBV18|NA
CASSPVQHANTGELFF
TGTGCCAGCTCACCAGTACAGCACGCGAACACCGGGGAGCTGTTTTTT
>NA|TRBJ1-5|TRBV12-3/TRBV12-4|NA
CASSLFGSAQHF
TGTGCCAGCAGTTTATTCGGGTCAGCCCAGCATTTT
>NA|TRBJ1-5|TRBV30|TRBD1
CAWGQVGQPQHF
TGTGCCTGGGGACAGGTAGGTCAGCCCCAGCATTTT
>NA|TRBJ2-1|TRBV6-5|NA
CASSSLLRQSYNEQFF
TGTGCCAGCAGTTCCCTCCTGAGGCAGAGCTACAATGAGCAGTTCTTC
>NA|TRBJ1-6|TRBV6-5|NA
CASSYSAATSGSPLHF
TGTGCCAGCAGTTACTCCGCCGCAACTTCGGGTTCACCCCTCCACTTT
>NA|TRBJ2-6|TRBV7-2|NA
CASSLAFLGGSGANVLTF
TGTGCCAGCAGCTTAGCGTTCTTGGGGGGCTCTGGGGCCAACGTCCTGACTTTC